The next 29 T cell receptor beta chains were all read from a single sample in a study of regulatory T cells in long-lasting Graves disease. Time point defined: newly diagnosed GD, antithyroid drugs for less than 3 months. Isolated PBMC RNA provided the starting material for the TCR library. HTBI primers from iRepertoire and Arm-PCR of CDR3 regions yielded the TCR beta libraries. TCRdb re-called the multiplex PCR reads through MiXCR, storing one row per CDR3 protein. The sample includes roughly 610,000 distinct CDR3 sequences, less than 20% of them seen just once. These data were also filed under a second study, of T cells in Graves' hyperthyroidism and ophthalmopathy.

The sample consisted of peripheral blood mononuclear cells (PBMCs), taken at new diagnosis, from a patient treated with antithyroid drugs. The origin of the receptors is a young woman with Graves disease.

This clonotype was seen ten or more times. The chain combines TRBV2 with TRBJ1-5; D call uncertain. The germline V and J ends were trimmed by 3 bases and 7 bases, with 10 bases remaining between them. Germline V CDR1 and CDR2: SNHLY, FYNNEI. The CDR3 is 13 residues long. The CDR3 DNA sequence: TGTGCCAGCAGTGATTATGGTCGGCAGCCCCAGCATTTT. Encoded protein: CASSDYGRQPQHF.

This clonotype was counted many times. The chain uses TRBV28 and TRBJ2-7; tentatively, D is TRBD2 (7 bases). Germline CDR1 reads MDHEN; CDR2 reads SYDVKM. Trimming removed 7 bases from V and 6 bases from J, with 16 bases in between. The CDR3 covers 13 residues. In nucleotides, the CDR3 is TGTGCCAGCACAAGAGGGGGGGAGGCCGAGCAGTACTTC. This sequence encodes CASTRGGEAEQYF.

This clonotype came up a few times. The chain couples TRBV24-1 to TRBJ2-3, with D hard to call. The V end lost 2 bases, the J end lost 4 bases, and 18 bases lay between the germline ends. The germline CDR1 and CDR2 sequences are KGHDR and SFDVKD. The CDR3 loop spans 17 amino acids. The CDR3, as DNA: TGTGCCACCAGTGATTGGATCGGGTCGGGTTTGGCAGATACGCAGTATTTT. The encoded protein is CATSDWIGSGLADTQYF.

This clonotype was counted at least ten times. The chain links TRBV9 to TRBJ1-5, with D tentatively TRBD1 (6 bases). The V gene lost 4 bases and the J gene lost 7 bases, with 15 bases spanning the gap. In germline, CDR1 is SGDLS, CDR2 YYNGEE. The CDR3 is 14 residues long. This chain's CDR3 is CASSTTGSNQPQHF. The CDR3 DNA reads TGTGCCAGCAGCACGACAGGTTCGAACCAGCCCCAGCATTTT.

This clonotype was counted many times. V gene TRBV7-2 combines with J gene TRBJ2-7; 9 nucleotides align to TRBD1. This CDR3 comprises 16 residues. The germline V gene encodes CDR1 SGHTA and CDR2 FQGNSA. The trim removed 4 bases at V and 3 bases at J, leaving 10 bases unmatched. Here the CDR3 DNA reads TGTGCCAGCAGCTCATTTTCCGGGACAGGGCTCTACGAGCAGTACTTC. This codes for CASSSFSGTGLYEQYF. The whole variable domain, filled in from reference TRBV7-2 and TRBJ2-7, reads GAGVSQSPSNKVTEKGKDVELRCDPISGHTALYWYRQSLGQGLEFLIYFQGNSAPDKSGLPSDRFSAERTGGSVSTLTIQRTQQEDSAVYLCASSSFSGTGLYEQYFGPGTRLTVT.

This clonotype has a count of ten or more. This chain joins TRBV7-3 and TRBJ1-2, with D perhaps TRBD1 (5 bases). The CDR3 has 16 residues. Germline V CDR1 and CDR2: SGHTA, FQGTGA. V was trimmed by 1 base and J by 3 bases, leaving 15 bases between them. CDR3 DNA: TGTGCCAGCAGCTTAAGGGGCGGGGCCGCGGACTATGGCTACACCTTC. Residues: CASSLRGGAADYGYTF. The entire variable domain, with the rest obtained from reference TRBV7-3 and TRBJ1-2, is as follows: GAGVSQTPSNKVTEKGKYVELRCDPISGHTALYWYRQSLGQGPEFLIYFQGTGAADDSGLPNDRFFAVRPEGSVSTLKIQRTERGDSAVYLCASSLRGGAADYGYTFGSGTRLTVV.

This clonotype appeared a few times. CDR3 amino acids: CASSENERGGSGYTF. DNA for the CDR3: TGTGCCAGCAGTGAAAATGAGAGGGGAGGGAGTGGCTACACCTTC. The chain uses TRBV25-1 and TRBJ1-2; D may be TRBD1 (5 bases). This CDR3 has 15 amino acids. Trimming pared 2 bases from V and 7 bases from J, leaving 17 bases between. CDR1 MGHDK and CDR2 SYGVNS come from the germline V gene.

The rearrangement uses TRBV6-4 and TRBJ2-3; D tentatively reads TRBD1 or TRBD2 (5 bases each). The V end was cut by 2 bases, the J end by 0 bases, with 12 bases between. CDR3 length: 16 amino acids. In germline, CDR1 is MRHNA, CDR2 SNTAGT. The CDR3 sequence is CASSDRPGRSTDTQYF. The CDR3 nucleotides read TGTGCCAGCAGTGACCGCCCGGGACGAAGCACAGATACGCAGTATTTT.

The rearrangement joins TRBV30 to TRBJ2-1; D is tentatively TRBD1 or TRBD2 (5 bases each). V dropped 4 bases and J dropped 9 bases, with 13 bases sitting between them. The CDR3 is 12 amino acids. Looked up from germline, CDR1 is GTSNPN and CDR2 is SVGIG (reference sequence). CDR3 loop: CAWTQFGAEQFF. Here the CDR3 DNA reads TGTGCCTGGACTCAATTCGGGGCTGAGCAGTTCTTC.

The table lists this clonotype with many counts. This chain joins TRBV5-1 and TRBJ2-3; D is possibly TRBD2 (7 bases). The germline CDR1 and CDR2 sequences are SGHRS and YFSETQ. This CDR3 has 17 residues. Trimming took off 2 bases at V and 6 bases at J, with 22 bases between the two ends. The CDR3, as DNA: TGCGCCAGCAGCTTCCCTAGGAGCGGGGACACGTGGGATACGCAGTATTTT. Protein product: CASSFPRSGDTWDTQYF.

The genes are TRBV5-1 and TRBJ1-2; no clear D. The CDR3 is made up of 13 amino acids. Trimming stripped 5 bases from V and 0 bases from J, with 8 bases between. Germline V CDR1 and CDR2: SGHRS, YFSETQ. The chain's CDR3 is CASRDGTNYGYTF. The CDR3 DNA reads TGCGCCAGCAGGGACGGGACTAACTATGGCTACACCTTC.

This clonotype was recorded many times. This rearrangement joins TRBV19 to TRBJ1-1; possible D gene TRBD1, 6 bases. Deletions cut 3 bases from V and 1 base from J, with 12 bases between. CDR3 size: 15 residues. Germline loops: CDR1 LNHDA, CDR2 SQIVND (reference sequence). The CDR3 nucleotides are TGTGCCAGTAGTATGTGGGGCAGGGGGAACACTGAAGCTTTCTTT. This sequence encodes CASSMWGRGNTEAFF.

This clonotype was found a few times. This chain joins TRBV20-1 and TRBJ2-1, with a tentative D call TRBD1 (5 bases). CDR1 and CDR2 from the germline V gene are DFQATT and SNEGSKA (reference sequence). CDR3 length: 14 residues. V was trimmed by 8 bases and J by 6 bases, leaving 20 bases between them. The DNA of the CDR3 is TGCAGTCCTGCGGAAGACAGTCTTCGCAATGAGCAGTTCTTC. This translates into CSPAEDSLRNEQFF.

The chain joins TRBV7-8 to TRBJ1-5; TRBD1 is a possible D gene (6 bases). The CDR3 has 17 residues. V lost 4 bases and J lost 3, with 19 bases in between. Germline CDR1 reads SGHVS; CDR2 reads FQNEAQ. The CDR3 DNA is TGTGCCAGCAGCTCGCTCCTAGGGGGGGCAGTCAATCAGCCCCAGCATTTT. Translation gives CASSSLLGGAVNQPQHF.

The chain recombines TRBV6-2 or TRBV6-3 with TRBJ2-6, with 10 bases matching TRBD2. The CDR3 is 15 residues long. CDR1 is MNHEY and CDR2 is SVGEGT in the germline V gene. The V gene end was trimmed by 8 bases and the J gene end by 2 bases; junction bases not matched to a gene: 3. The CDR3 protein is CASRLAGAGANVLTF. The CDR3 DNA follows: TGTGCCAGCCGCCTAGCGGGAGCTGGGGCCAACGTCCTGACTTTC.

The chain combines TRBV7-3 with TRBJ1-6; D is uncertain. Germline V lookup: CDR1 SGHTA, CDR2 FQGTGA. Trimming stripped 4 bases from V and 7 bases from J, with 14 bases between. This CDR3 contains 15 residues. The DNA for the CDR3 is TGTGCCAGCAGCTCCCTGGGTAGTGGAAATTCACCCCTCCACTTT. Amino acid sequence: CASSSLGSGNSPLHF.

The rearrangement links TRBV6-9 to TRBJ1-2, with D hard to call. Trimming stripped 3 bases from V and 7 bases from J, with 12 bases between. Germline assignment: CDR1 MNHGY and CDR2 SVAAGI. The CDR3 is 13 residues long. Here the CDR3 reads CASSYSGSGGYTF. CDR3 nucleotides: TGTGCCAGCAGTTACTCTGGGTCTGGTGGCTACACCTTC.

This clonotype has ten or more counts. The V call is TRBV2, the J call TRBJ2-5; D not resolved. Deletions cut 6 bases from V and 3 bases from J, with 5 bases between. CDR3 length equals 11 residues. Per the germline V gene, CDR1 is SNHLY and CDR2 is FYNNEI. CDR3 nucleotides: TGTGCCAGCAGCGGAGAAGAGACCCAGTACTTC. Amino acids: CASSGEETQYF.

The chain uses TRBV24-1 and TRBJ1-4; tentatively, D is TRBD1 (5 bases). V was shortened by 4 bases and J by 2 bases, with 10 bases between the two germline ends. Germline loops: CDR1 KGHDR, CDR2 SFDVKD. The CDR3 contains 15 residues. The CDR3 bases are TGTGCCACCAGTGACCCGACAGCCACTAATGAAAAACTGTTTTTT. Translating it yields CATSDPTATNEKLFF.

At least ten counts were recorded for this clonotype. This chain connects TRBV28 to TRBJ2-7; 7 bases align to TRBD1. V shed 4 bases, J shed 5 bases, and the junction held 11 bases outside the gene matches. Germline V gene data show CDR1 as MDHEN and CDR2 as SYDVKM. CDR3 length: 15 residues. The CDR3 DNA is TGTGCCAGCAGTTCCCATGGGACAGCCGGGGACGAGCAGTACTTC. Protein: CASSSHGTAGDEQYF.

This clonotype has a handful of counts. J is TRBJ2-3 and V is TRBV6-2 or TRBV6-3; D unclear. CDR1 and CDR2 (germline): MNHEY, SVGEGT. The CDR3 totals 14 residues. The germline V and J ends were trimmed by 0 bases and 6 bases, with 10 bases remaining between them. The CDR3 DNA reads as TGTGCCAGCAGTTACTCCAGTCGTGGGGATACGCAGTATTTT. Residues: CASSYSSRGDTQYF.

This clonotype came up a few times. The rearrangement joins TRBV20-1 to TRBJ2-1; 8 bases fit TRBD1. The J call may be incorrect, as the DNA end agrees better with TRBJ2-5. This CDR3 contains 13 residues. Germline V gene sequence: CDR1 DFQATT, CDR2 SNEGSKA (reference sequence). This CDR3 is CSARGTGTDAQYF. CDR3 coding DNA: TGCAGTGCTAGAGGGACAGGGACGGATGCCCAGTACTTC.

With respect to this clonotype: A junction end diverges from the germline sequence, so it may reflect a read error. The V and J genes are TRBV11-1 and TRBJ1-2; D possibly corresponds to TRBD1 (5 bases). The CDR3 is made up of 14 amino acids. The germline CDR1 and CDR2 sequences are SGHAT and FQDESV (reference sequence). CDR3 residues: CASSQPRERYGYTF. In DNA form, the CDR3 reads TGCGCCAGCAGCCAGCCCAGGGAGCGCTATGGCTACACCTTC.

This clonotype was counted only a few times. V gene TRBV6-1 combines with J gene TRBJ1-1; TRBD1 matches 10 bases. The CDR3 totals 15 residues. The V gene end was trimmed by 6 bases and the J gene end by 5 bases; junction bases not matched to a gene: 9. Germline V gene data show CDR1 as MNHNS and CDR2 as SASEGT. The CDR3 region is CASSPKTGGFTEAFF. The CDR3 DNA reads as TGTGCCAGCAGCCCTAAGACAGGGGGCTTTACTGAAGCTTTCTTT.

This clonotype was detected many times. V and J are TRBV3-1 and TRBJ1-2, with a weak D call TRBD1 (6 bases). Trimming removed 0 bases at V and 6 bases at J, with 8 bases between. The germline CDR1 and CDR2 sequences are LGHDT and YNNKEL (reference sequence). The CDR3 totals 13 residues. DNA of the CDR3: TGTGCCAGCAGCCAAGATGGGGGCCATGGCTACACCTTC. Its translation is CASSQDGGHGYTF.

As for this clonotype: A clone one base away is much larger, so this may be a read error. This rearrangement joins TRBV12-3 or TRBV12-4 to TRBJ2-3; perhaps TRBD1 as D (5 bases). The CDR3 is 12 amino acids. The CDR3: CASTDSSDTQFF. For the CDR3, the DNA is TGTGCCAGCACTGACAGTTCAGATACGCAGTTTTTT.

This clonotype occurred a few times. The chain is built from TRBV5-6 and TRBJ2-1; 10 bases are a match to TRBD2. Germline assignment: CDR1 SGHDT and CDR2 YYEEEE. With V trimmed by 4 bases and J by 9 bases, 10 bases remained unmatched. The CDR3 has 15 residues. CDR3: CASSLSGLAGAEQFF. The CDR3 nucleotides are TGTGCCAGCAGCCTAAGTGGGCTAGCGGGAGCTGAGCAGTTCTTC.

The table lists this clonotype with many counts. V and J are TRBV28 and TRBJ1-5; no definite D call. With 3 bases removed from V and 9 bases from J, the gap between germline ends came to 24 bases. The germline V gene encodes CDR1 MDHEN and CDR2 SYDVKM. This CDR3 is 17 amino acids long. CDR3 nucleotide sequence: TGTGCCAGCAGTTTGGGATGGACTAGAAAAAAAGTACGGCCCCAGCATTTT. Its translation: CASSLGWTRKKVRPQHF. Together with reference TRBV28 and TRBJ1-5, the CDR3 gives the full variable domain: DVKVTQSSRYLVKRTGEKVFLECVQDMDHENMFWYRQDPGLGLRLIYFSYDVKMKEKGDIPEGYSVSREKKERFSLILESASTNQTSMYLCASSLGWTRKKVRPQHFGDGTRLSIL.

This clonotype was seen a handful of times. The chain has TRBV5-1 and TRBJ1-6, with D tentatively TRBD1 (5 bases). This CDR3 comprises 15 residues. From germline, CDR1 is SGHRS and CDR2 YFSETQ. Trimming pared 2 bases from V and 9 bases from J, leaving 15 bases between. The CDR3 sequence: CASSFEGQGSSPLHF. CDR3 coding DNA: TGCGCCAGCAGCTTTGAAGGCCAGGGTAGTTCACCCCTCCACTTT.